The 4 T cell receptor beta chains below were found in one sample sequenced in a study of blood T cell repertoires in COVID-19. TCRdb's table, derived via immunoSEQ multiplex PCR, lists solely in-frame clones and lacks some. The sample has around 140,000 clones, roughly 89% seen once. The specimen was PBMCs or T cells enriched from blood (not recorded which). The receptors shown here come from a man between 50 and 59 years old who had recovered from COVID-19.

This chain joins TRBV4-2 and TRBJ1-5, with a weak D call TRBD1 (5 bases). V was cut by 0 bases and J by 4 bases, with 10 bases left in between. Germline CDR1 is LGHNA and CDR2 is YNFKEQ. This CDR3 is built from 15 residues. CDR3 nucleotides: TGTGCCAGCAGCCAAGACTGGGGGGGTAATCAGCCCCAGCATTTT. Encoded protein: CASSQDWGGNQPQHF.

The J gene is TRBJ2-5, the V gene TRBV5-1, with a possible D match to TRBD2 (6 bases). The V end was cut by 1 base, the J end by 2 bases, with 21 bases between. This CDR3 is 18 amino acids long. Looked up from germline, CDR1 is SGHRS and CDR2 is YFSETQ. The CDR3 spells CASSLRSSASGSQETQYF. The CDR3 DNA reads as TGCGCCAGCAGCTTGCGCTCTAGCGCCTCAGGGTCACAAGAGACCCAGTACTTC.

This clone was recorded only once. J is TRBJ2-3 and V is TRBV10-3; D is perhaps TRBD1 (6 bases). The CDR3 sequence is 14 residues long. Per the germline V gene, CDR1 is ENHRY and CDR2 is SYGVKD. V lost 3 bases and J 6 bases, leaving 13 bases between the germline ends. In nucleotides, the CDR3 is TGTGCCATCAGTGAACTGAACAGGGATGATACGCAGTATTTT. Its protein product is CAISELNRDDTQYF.

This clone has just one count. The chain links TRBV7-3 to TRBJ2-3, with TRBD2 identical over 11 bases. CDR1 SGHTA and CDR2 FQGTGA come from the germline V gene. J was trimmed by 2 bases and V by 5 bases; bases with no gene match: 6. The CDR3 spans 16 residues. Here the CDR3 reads CASSPGTSGPTDTQYF. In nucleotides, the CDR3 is TGTGCCAGCAGCCCCGGGACTAGCGGACCCACAGATACGCAGTATTTT.